Below, 26 T cell receptor beta chains from the same sample are listed, as sequenced in a study of blood T cells in healthy people across ages. Using a J-beta primer mix together with a sample-barcoded 5' primer, a second PCR was run for roughly 6 to 12 cycles. TCRdb analysed the 5' RACE reads with MiXCR anew, one entry per CDR3 protein. The sample contains around 800,000 distinct CDR3 sequences, approximately 44% of which appear only once. The sequenced sample consisted of blood. All receptors derive from a man aged 55 to 70 in good health.

This chain connects TRBV3-1 to TRBJ2-7; 9 bases agree with TRBD1. V gave up 3 bases and J gave up 2 bases; unmatched junction bases: 5. The CDR3 extends over 15 amino acids. The germline V gene encodes CDR1 LGHDT and CDR2 YNNKEL (reference sequence). The DNA of the CDR3 is TGTGCCAGCAGCCACCCGGGACAGGGACCCTACGAGCAGTACTTC. Translation: CASSHPGQGPYEQYF.

The rearrangement joins TRBV20-1 to TRBJ2-3, with 10 bases aligning to TRBD2. The V segment lost 6 bases and the J segment 6 bases; nucleotides outside the gene matches: 9. Germline V gene data show CDR1 as DFQATT and CDR2 as SNEGSKA (reference sequence). The CDR3 extends over 14 amino acids. The CDR3 here is CSATSGGAGDTQYF. The CDR3 DNA is TGCAGTGCCACCAGCGGGGGGGCCGGGGATACGCAGTATTTT.

Only a few counts were recorded for this clonotype. The gene calls are TRBV6-2 or TRBV6-3 and TRBJ1-2; no clear D gene. Deletions cut 0 bases from V and 2 bases from J, with 19 bases between. The CDR3 sequence is 18 residues long. CDR1 and CDR2 (germline): MNHEY, SVGEGT. The CDR3 DNA follows: TGTGCCAGCAGTTACTCCATCGGCCGTGCTAAAGAAAACTATGGCTACACCTTC. It is translated as CASSYSIGRAKENYGYTF.

The rearrangement uses TRBV2 and TRBJ2-3; 12 positions agree with TRBD2. The CDR3 is made up of 15 amino acids. With 7 bases clipped from V and 11 bases from J, the junction kept 13 bases outside the gene matches. Per germline, CDR1 SNHLY and CDR2 FYNNEI. CDR3 bases: TGTGCCAGCACCACACTAGCGGGGGGCCAGGAAGGGCAGTATTTT. Amino acid sequence: CASTTLAGGQEGQYF.

This clonotype was recorded a few times. The chain is built from TRBV6-6 and TRBJ2-3; D perhaps matches TRBD1 (6 bases). This CDR3 has 13 amino acids. Germline V gene data show CDR1 as MNHNY and CDR2 as SVGAGI (reference sequence). Trimming removed 7 bases from V and 2 bases from J, with 10 bases in between. The chain's CDR3 is CASKQGATDTQYF. CDR3 in DNA: TGTGCCAGCAAACAGGGCGCCACAGATACGCAGTATTTT.

This sequence joins TRBV3-1 and TRBJ2-7; TRBD1 or TRBD2 may be the D gene (5 bases each). Germline loops: CDR1 LGHDT, CDR2 YNNKEL (reference sequence). This CDR3 region has 14 residues. V was pared by 5 bases and J by 2 bases, with 13 bases between. DNA of the CDR3: TGTGCCAGCAGCATTGGGACCCGGACCTACGAGCAGTACTTC. Protein: CASSIGTRTYEQYF.

The chain links TRBV12-3 or TRBV12-4 to TRBJ2-1; possible D gene TRBD2, 5 bases. V was pared by 5 bases and J by 5 bases, with 10 bases between. The CDR3 sequence is 13 residues long. The CDR3 protein is CASSPTRDNEQFF. Here the CDR3 DNA reads TGTGCCAGCAGTCCAACTAGGGACAATGAGCAGTTCTTC.

J is TRBJ1-6 and V is TRBV7-4; no definite D call. V lost 3 bases to trimming and J lost 0 bases, with 21 bases between them. CDR1 is SGHVT, CDR2 SQSDAQ, per germline. CDR3 length equals 20 residues. The CDR3, as DNA: TGTGCCAGCAGCTTTAAACCCCGGGCCTCACTAATCTCCTATAATTCACCCCTCCACTTT. It specifies CASSFKPRASLISYNSPLHF.

This chain uses TRBV5-5 with TRBJ1-5; D perhaps matches TRBD1 (5 bases). The CDR3 loop spans 14 amino acids. V was trimmed by 6 bases and J by 5 bases, leaving 15 bases between them. Germline values: CDR1 SGHKS, CDR2 YYEKEE (reference sequence). The chain's CDR3 is CASNVAGFDQPQHF. The CDR3 DNA reads as TGTGCCAGCAACGTGGCAGGGTTTGATCAGCCCCAGCATTTT.

The chain recombines TRBV12-3 or TRBV12-4 with TRBJ1-5, with a tentative D call TRBD1 (5 bases). Trimming removed 1 base from V and 0 bases from J, with 16 bases in between. CDR3 size: 18 residues. The CDR3 sequence: CASSLEAGTDYSNQPQHF. DNA of the CDR3: TGTGCCAGCAGTTTAGAGGCTGGGACGGATTATAGCAATCAGCCCCAGCATTTT.

The chain is built from TRBV3-1 and TRBJ2-3, with 8 bases aligning to TRBD2. The CDR3 is made up of 17 amino acids. CDR1 and CDR2 from the germline V gene are LGHDT and YNNKEL (reference sequence). V shed 5 bases, J shed 10 bases, and the junction held 20 bases outside the gene matches. The CDR3 protein is CASSTRTSQAPWYAQYF. The CDR3, as DNA: TGTGCCAGCAGCACGCGGACTAGCCAGGCCCCCTGGTATGCGCAGTATTTT.

The chain is built from TRBV3-1 and TRBJ2-1, with D possibly TRBD2 on 6 matching bases. Germline loops: CDR1 LGHDT, CDR2 YNNKEL (reference sequence). The V end lost 0 bases, the J end lost 3 bases, and 9 bases lay between the germline ends. The CDR3 extends over 15 amino acids. This CDR3 is CASSQELAVYNEQFF. DNA for the CDR3: TGTGCCAGCAGCCAAGAATTAGCGGTCTACAATGAGCAGTTCTTC.

V is TRBV20-1 and J is TRBJ1-1; tentative D call: TRBD1 (5 bases). CDR3 size: 17 residues. The germline V gene encodes CDR1 DFQATT and CDR2 SNEGSKA (reference sequence). The V and J ends lost 0 bases and 1 base respectively, with 18 bases between them. CDR3 nucleotide sequence: TGCAGTGCTAGAGATCGAACCCCAGGGACGGGGAACACTGAAGCTTTCTTT. Translating gives CSARDRTPGTGNTEAFF.

This clonotype was detected a few times. The genes are TRBV28 and TRBJ2-1; the D gene is possibly TRBD2 (7 bases). The CDR3 has 14 amino acids. The V gene lost 3 bases and the J gene lost 7 bases, with 13 bases spanning the gap. The germline V gene encodes CDR1 MDHEN and CDR2 SYDVKM. The CDR3 DNA reads TGTGCCAGCAGTTTGAGGGGGGGCAAGAATGAGCAGTTCTTC. Its protein is CASSLRGGKNEQFF. The complete variable domain, with remaining parts taken from reference TRBV28 and TRBJ2-1, reads DVKVTQSSRYLVKRTGEKVFLECVQDMDHENMFWYRQDPGLGLRLIYFSYDVKMKEKGDIPEGYSVSREKKERFSLILESASTNQTSMYLCASSLRGGKNEQFFGPGTRLTVL.

The chain joins TRBV5-4 to TRBJ2-1; unclear D gene. V shed 6 bases and J shed 1 base, with 11 bases lying between them. The germline CDR1 and CDR2 sequences are SGHNT and YYREEE (reference sequence). This CDR3 comprises 14 residues. In DNA, the CDR3 is TGTGCCAGCACCGCGGCTGAATCCTACAATGAGCAGTTCTTC. Its protein is CASTAAESYNEQFF.

This rearrangement joins TRBV9 to TRBJ1-2; D possibly corresponds to TRBD1 (6 bases). CDR1 and CDR2 (germline): SGDLS, YYNGEE. The CDR3 spans 16 residues. The germline V and J ends were trimmed by 0 bases and 2 bases, with 14 bases remaining between them. The CDR3 spells CASSVEGDTGNYGYTF. CDR3 in DNA: TGTGCCAGCAGCGTAGAAGGCGACACAGGGAACTATGGCTACACCTTC. Full variable domain (rest looked up from reference TRBV9 and TRBJ1-2): DSGVTQTPKHLITATGQRVTLRCSPRSGDLSVYWYQQSLDQGLQFLIQYYNGEERAKGNILERFSAQQFPDLHSELNLSSLELGDSALYFCASSVEGDTGNYGYTFGSGTRLTVV.

This clonotype was seen a handful of times. V is TRBV27 and J is TRBJ1-5, with a weak D call TRBD1 (5 bases). Germline V CDR1 and CDR2: MNHEY, SMNVEV (reference sequence). The CDR3 length is 15 residues. Trimming left V 4 bases short and J 4 bases short, with 14 bases between. DNA of the CDR3: TGTGCCAGCAGTTATGAGGGGTTGAAGAATCAGCCCCAGCATTTT. Protein product: CASSYEGLKNQPQHF.

This clonotype was picked up a small number of times. The V and J genes are TRBV7-2 and TRBJ2-5, with 15 bases fitting TRBD2. The closer fit of TRBJ2-7 to the DNA end suggests the J call may be wrong. CDR1 and CDR2 from the germline V gene are SGHTA and FQGNSA. CDR3 size: 16 residues. Here the CDR3 DNA reads TGTGCCAGCAGCCCGAGGACTAGCGGGGGGGCGGGCGAGCAGTACTTC. This codes for CASSPRTSGGAGEQYF.

This clonotype was counted at least ten times. The chain uses TRBV10-3 and TRBJ2-1; a weak D match, TRBD1 (5 bases). This CDR3 is 14 amino acids long. Trimming left V 3 bases short and J 4 bases short, with 10 bases between. Looked up from germline, CDR1 is ENHRY and CDR2 is SYGVKD. In nucleotides, the CDR3 is TGTGCCATCAGTGAAGGACAAGGATACAATGAGCAGTTCTTC. Its protein product is CAISEGQGYNEQFF.

CDR3 sequence: CASSLAGTVPYEQYF. The CDR3 DNA sequence: TGTGCCAGCAGCTTAGCTGGGACGGTCCCCTACGAGCAGTACTTC. The rearrangement links TRBV7-9 to TRBJ2-7, with D perhaps TRBD1 or TRBD2 (5 bases each). The CDR3 covers 15 residues. Trimming cost V 0 bases and J 2 bases, with 11 bases left between them. Germline assignment: CDR1 SEHNR and CDR2 FQNEAQ (reference sequence). The full variable domain, in which reference TRBV7-9 and TRBJ2-7 provide the parts outside the CDR3, is DTGVSQNPRHKITKRGQNVTFRCDPISEHNRLYWYRQTLGQGPEFLTYFQNEAQLEKSRLLSDRFSAERPKGSFSTLEIQRTEQGDSAMYLCASSLAGTVPYEQYFGPGTRLTVT.

There are many counts of this clonotype. CDR3: CASSHGTVWEQYF. The CDR3 DNA sequence: TGTGCCAGCAGCCACGGGACAGTTTGGGAGCAGTACTTC. The chain is built from TRBV5-6 and TRBJ2-7, with 7 bases identical to TRBD1. From germline, CDR1 is SGHDT and CDR2 YYEEEE. This CDR3 spans 13 amino acids. V dropped 4 bases and J dropped 7; count of bases not matched to a gene: 8.

The DNA of the CDR3 is TGTGCCACCAGCAGAGGACCCGAGACCCAGTACTTC. Translating it yields CATSRGPETQYF. V usage is TRBV15 and J usage is TRBJ2-5, with D uncertain. V lost 1 base and J 5 bases, leaving 5 bases between the germline ends. Germline V gene data show CDR1 as LNHNV and CDR2 as YYDKDF (reference sequence). The CDR3 runs to 12 residues.

Only a few counts were recorded for this clonotype. V gene TRBV4-3 combines with J gene TRBJ2-5, with 7 positions matching TRBD1. Germline CDR1 reads LGHNA; CDR2 reads YSLEER. V was clipped by 2 bases and J by 3 bases; unmatched bases: 6. The CDR3 runs to 15 residues. The CDR3 nucleotides read TGCGCCAGCAGCCAAACAGGGGATGTTGAAGAGACCCAGTACTTC. Amino acids: CASSQTGDVEETQYF.

This clonotype was seen only a few times. The CDR3 DNA is TGCAGCGGTAGTACCCGCGCCTACAATGAGCAGTTCTTC. This codes for CSGSTRAYNEQFF. The J gene is TRBJ2-1, the V gene TRBV29-1; D remains unclear. CDR3 size: 13 residues. CDR1 SQVTM and CDR2 ANQGSEA come from the germline V gene. The ends were cut back, 7 bases at V and 2 bases at J, with 12 bases in the middle.

This clonotype turned up a few times. This chain uses TRBV7-8 with TRBJ2-3, with 12 nucleotides matching TRBD2. The CDR3 covers 17 residues. Germline CDR1 and CDR2: SGHVS and FQNEAQ. J gave up 0 bases and V 4 bases, and 5 bases lay outside the gene matches. CDR3 nucleotides: TGTGCCAGCAGCTCGACTAGCGGGGGTGCTAGCACAGATACGCAGTATTTT. It encodes CASSSTSGGASTDTQYF. Complete variable domain (other parts from reference TRBV7-8 and TRBJ2-3): GAGVSQSPRYKVAKRGQDVALRCDPISGHVSLFWYQQALGQGPEFLTYFQNEAQLDKSGLPSDRFFAERPEGSVSTLKIQRTQQEDSAVYLCASSSTSGGASTDTQYFGPGTRLTVL.

CDR3 nucleotides: TGTGCCAGCACTGGACAGGGGAGCACAGATACGCAGTATTTT. Translation gives CASTGQGSTDTQYF. The chain is built from TRBV6-2 or TRBV6-3 and TRBJ2-3, with TRBD1 matching 9 bases. CDR1 and CDR2 (germline): MNHEY, SVGEGT. The CDR3 has 14 residues. V shed 7 bases and J 0 bases; nucleotides not matched to a gene: 2.